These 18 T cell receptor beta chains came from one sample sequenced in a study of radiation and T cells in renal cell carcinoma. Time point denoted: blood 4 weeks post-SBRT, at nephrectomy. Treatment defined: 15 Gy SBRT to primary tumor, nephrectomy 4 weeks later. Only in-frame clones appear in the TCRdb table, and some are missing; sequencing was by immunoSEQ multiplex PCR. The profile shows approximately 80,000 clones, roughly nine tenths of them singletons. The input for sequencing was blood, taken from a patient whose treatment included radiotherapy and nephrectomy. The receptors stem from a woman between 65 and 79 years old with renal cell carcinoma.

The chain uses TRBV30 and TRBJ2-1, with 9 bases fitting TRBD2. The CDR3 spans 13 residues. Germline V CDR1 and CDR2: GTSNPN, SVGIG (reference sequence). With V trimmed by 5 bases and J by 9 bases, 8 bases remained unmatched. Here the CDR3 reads CAWLRRGGGEQFF. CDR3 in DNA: TGTGCCTGGTTACGGCGGGGGGGCGGTGAGCAGTTCTTC.

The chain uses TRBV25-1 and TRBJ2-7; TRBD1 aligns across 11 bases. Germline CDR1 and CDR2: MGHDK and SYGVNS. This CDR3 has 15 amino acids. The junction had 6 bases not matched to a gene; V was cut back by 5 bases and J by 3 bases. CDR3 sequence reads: CASSLTGQGVYEQYF. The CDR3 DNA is TGTGCCAGCAGTTTAACGGGACAGGGGGTCTACGAGCAGTACTTC.

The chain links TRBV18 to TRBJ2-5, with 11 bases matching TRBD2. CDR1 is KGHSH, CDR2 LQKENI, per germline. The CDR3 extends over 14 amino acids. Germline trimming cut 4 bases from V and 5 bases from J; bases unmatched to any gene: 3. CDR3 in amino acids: CASSRGTSGETQYF. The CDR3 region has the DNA TGTGCCAGCTCACGGGGGACTAGCGGTGAGACCCAGTACTTC.

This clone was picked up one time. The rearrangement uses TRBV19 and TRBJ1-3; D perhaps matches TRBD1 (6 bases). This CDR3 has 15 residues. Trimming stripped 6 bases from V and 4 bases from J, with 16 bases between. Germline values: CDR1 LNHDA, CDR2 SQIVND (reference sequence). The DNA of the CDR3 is TGTGCCAGTAGGACGCGTGGGGGGCGCGGAAACACCATATATTTT. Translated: CASRTRGGRGNTIYF.

The CDR3 DNA follows: TGTGCCAGCAGGGCGGGACAGGGAGGAGAGACCCAGTACTTC. It encodes CASRAGQGGETQYF. The V and J genes are TRBV2 and TRBJ2-5; 9 bases are shared with TRBD1. Looked up from germline, CDR1 is SNHLY and CDR2 is FYNNEI. The ends lost 6 bases at V and 4 bases at J; junction bases unmatched: 6. The CDR3 is 14 amino acids.

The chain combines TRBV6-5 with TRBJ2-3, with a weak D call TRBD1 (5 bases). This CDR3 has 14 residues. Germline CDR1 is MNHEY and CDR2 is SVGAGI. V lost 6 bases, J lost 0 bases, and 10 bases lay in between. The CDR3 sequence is CASRTTASTDTQYF. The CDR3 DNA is TGTGCCAGCAGAACGACAGCTAGCACAGATACGCAGTATTTT.

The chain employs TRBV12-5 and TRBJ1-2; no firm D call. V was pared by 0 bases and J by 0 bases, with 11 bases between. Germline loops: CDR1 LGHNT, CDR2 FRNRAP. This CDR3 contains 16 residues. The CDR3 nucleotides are TGTGCTAGTGGTTTGGTAGGCGTATCCACTAACTATGGCTACACCTTC. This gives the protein CASGLVGVSTNYGYTF. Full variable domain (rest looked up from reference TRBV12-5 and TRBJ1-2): DARVTQTPRHKVTEMGQEVTMRCQPILGHNTVFWYRQTMMQGLELLAYFRNRAPLDDSGMPKDRFSAEMPDATLATLKIQPSEPRDSAVYFCASGLVGVSTNYGYTFGSGTRLTVV.

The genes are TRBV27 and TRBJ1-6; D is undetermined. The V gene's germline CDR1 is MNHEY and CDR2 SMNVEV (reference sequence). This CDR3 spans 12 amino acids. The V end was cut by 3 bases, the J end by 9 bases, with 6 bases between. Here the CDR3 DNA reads TGTGCCAGCAGTTTCTATGGTTCACCCCTCCACTTT. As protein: CASSFYGSPLHF.

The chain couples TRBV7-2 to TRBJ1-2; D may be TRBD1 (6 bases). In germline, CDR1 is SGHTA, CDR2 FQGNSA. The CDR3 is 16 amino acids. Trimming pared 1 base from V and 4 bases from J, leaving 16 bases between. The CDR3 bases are TGTGCCAGCAGCTTAGGGGGGGCCCCTGGGGCCTATGGCTACACCTTC. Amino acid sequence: CASSLGGAPGAYGYTF.

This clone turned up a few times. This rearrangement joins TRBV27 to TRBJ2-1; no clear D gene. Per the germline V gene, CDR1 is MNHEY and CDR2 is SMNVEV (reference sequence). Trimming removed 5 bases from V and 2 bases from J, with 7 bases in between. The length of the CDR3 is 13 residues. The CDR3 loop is CASSLYPYNEQFF. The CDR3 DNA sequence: TGTGCCAGCAGTCTCTACCCCTACAATGAGCAGTTCTTC.

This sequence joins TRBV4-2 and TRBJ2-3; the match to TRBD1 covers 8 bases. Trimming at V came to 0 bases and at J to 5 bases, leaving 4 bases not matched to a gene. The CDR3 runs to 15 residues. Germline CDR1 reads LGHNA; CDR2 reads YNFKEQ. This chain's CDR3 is CASSQEDRDVDTQYF. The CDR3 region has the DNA TGTGCCAGCAGCCAAGAGGACAGGGATGTAGATACGCAGTATTTT.

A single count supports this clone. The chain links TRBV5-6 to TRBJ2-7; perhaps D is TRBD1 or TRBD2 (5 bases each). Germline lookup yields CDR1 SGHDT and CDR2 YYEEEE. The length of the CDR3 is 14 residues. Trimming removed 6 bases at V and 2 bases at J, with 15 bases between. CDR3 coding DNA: TGTGCCAGCAATCCCCCGGGACGGACCTACGAGCAGTACTTC. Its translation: CASNPPGRTYEQYF.

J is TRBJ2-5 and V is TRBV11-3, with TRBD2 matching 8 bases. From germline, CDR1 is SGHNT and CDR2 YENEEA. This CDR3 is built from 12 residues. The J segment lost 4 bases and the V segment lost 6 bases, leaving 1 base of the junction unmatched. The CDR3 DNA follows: TGTGCCAGCAGGGGACTAGGAGAGACCCAGTACTTC. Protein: CASRGLGETQYF.

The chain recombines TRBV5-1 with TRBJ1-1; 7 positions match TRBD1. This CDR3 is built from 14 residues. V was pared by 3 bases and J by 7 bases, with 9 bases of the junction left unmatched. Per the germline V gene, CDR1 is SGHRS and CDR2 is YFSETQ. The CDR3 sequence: CASSSEGTVSEAFF. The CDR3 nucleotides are TGCGCCAGCAGCTCCGAAGGGACAGTTAGTGAAGCTTTCTTT. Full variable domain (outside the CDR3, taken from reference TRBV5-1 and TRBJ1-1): KAGVTQTPRYLIKTRGQQVTLSCSPISGHRSVSWYQQTPGQGLQFLFEYFSETQRNKGNFPGRFSGRQFSNSRSEMNVSTLELGDSALYLCASSSEGTVSEAFFGQGTRLTVV.

The CDR3 is CASSQERGTYEQYF. CDR3 DNA sequence: TGCGCCAGCAGCCAAGAGCGGGGAACCTACGAGCAGTACTTC. The chain joins TRBV4-1 to TRBJ2-7; tentatively, D is TRBD2 (6 bases). The germline V gene encodes CDR1 MGHRA and CDR2 YSYEKL. The V gene lost 0 bases and the J gene lost 2 bases, with 8 bases spanning the gap. There are 14 residues in the CDR3.

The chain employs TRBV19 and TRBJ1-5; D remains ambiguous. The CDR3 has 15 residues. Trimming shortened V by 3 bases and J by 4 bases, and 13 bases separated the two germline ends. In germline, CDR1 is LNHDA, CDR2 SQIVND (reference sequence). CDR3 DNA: TGTGCCAGTAGTATTGTGGCAGTTGGAAATCAGCCCCAGCATTTT. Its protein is CASSIVAVGNQPQHF.

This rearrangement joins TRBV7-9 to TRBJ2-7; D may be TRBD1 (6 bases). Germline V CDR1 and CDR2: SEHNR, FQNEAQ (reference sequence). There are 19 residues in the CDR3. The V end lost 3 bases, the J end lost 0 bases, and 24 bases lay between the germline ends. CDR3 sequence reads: CASSFPSRQATLYSYEQYF. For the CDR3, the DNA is TGTGCCAGCAGCTTCCCTTCCCGACAGGCCACCCTATACTCCTACGAGCAGTACTTC.

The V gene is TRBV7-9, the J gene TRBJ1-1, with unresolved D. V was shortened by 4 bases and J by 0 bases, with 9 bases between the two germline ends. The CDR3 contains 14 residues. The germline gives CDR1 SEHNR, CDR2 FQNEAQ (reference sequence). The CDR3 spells CASSSQIMNTEAFF. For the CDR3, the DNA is TGTGCCAGCAGCTCACAGATCATGAACACTGAAGCTTTCTTT.